Presented here are 10 T cell receptor beta chains from one specimen sequenced in a study of Tregs in tolerant kidney transplant recipients. Measured with immunoSEQ multiplex PCR; TCRdb has only the in-frame clones, and not every one. The sample totals about 48,000 clones. The specimen comprised CD4+ T cells from blood, sampled before the transplant. The receptors stem from a human donor who received a combined kidney and bone marrow transplant.

In regard to this clone: The CDR3 end is not reached by the read, which stops 3 residues before it; the germline J gene fills it in. The chain links TRBV20-1 to TRBJ2-5; 9 nucleotides line up with TRBD1. Germline V gene data show CDR1 as DFQATT and CDR2 as SNEGSKA (reference sequence). With V trimmed by 2 bases and J by 1 base, 2 bases remained unmatched. The CDR3 is made up of 14 amino acids. The DNA read from the CDR3 is TGCAGTGCTAGAAGACAGGGGGGCCAAGAGACC. Its translation is CSARRQGGQET. The entire CDR3 is CSARRQGGQETQYF.

Points on this clone: The read stops 3 residues short of the end of the CDR3; the missing end is completed from the germline J gene. The rearrangement links TRBV20-1 to TRBJ1-5; 7 bases match TRBD1. The CDR3 length is 14 residues. V shed 6 bases and J 4 bases; nucleotides not matched to a gene: 9. Germline-derived CDR1 and CDR2 are DFQATT and SNEGSKA (reference sequence). CDR3 amino acids: CSAKQGIPNQPQHF. The sequenced CDR3 bases are TGCAGTGCCAAACAGGGGATCCCTAATCAGCCC.

Details on this clone: From the germline J gene comes the end of the CDR3, since the read stops 3 residues before it. This chain connects TRBV20-1 to TRBJ2-1; 14 bases agree with TRBD2. This CDR3 has 15 residues. With V trimmed by 6 bases and J by 4 bases, 5 bases remained unmatched. In germline, CDR1 is DFQATT, CDR2 SNEGSKA (reference sequence). The sequenced part of the CDR3 DNA is TGCAGTGCCGCAGGGACTAGCGGGAGTTACAATGAG. Amino acid sequence: CSAAGTSGSYNE. The complete CDR3 reads CSAAGTSGSYNEQFF.

Details on this clone: Read sequence stops 3 residues before the CDR3 end, and the germline J gene provides the missing end. The chain links TRBV5-1 to TRBJ2-3; perhaps TRBD1 as D (6 bases). The CDR3 length is 17 residues. Trimming pared 2 bases from V and 2 bases from J, leaving 18 bases between. Germline V gives CDR1 SGHRS, CDR2 YFSETQ. The part of the CDR3 DNA that was read is TGCGCCAGCAGCTTTGGTACCGGGACACAGTCCACAGATACG. Protein product: CASSFGTGTQSTDT. Given in full, the CDR3 is CASSFGTGTQSTDTQYF.

On this clone: The read stops 3 residues short of the end of the CDR3; the missing end is completed from the germline J gene. The chain couples TRBV19 to TRBJ2-7, with 10 bases identical to TRBD2. The germline V gene encodes CDR1 LNHDA and CDR2 SQIVND (reference sequence). V gave up 0 bases and J gave up 2 bases; unmatched junction bases: 1. This CDR3 is 15 amino acids long. The sequenced CDR3 bases are TGTGCCAGTAGTATAGAGACTAGCGGGCCCTACGAG. Encoded protein: CASSIETSGPYE. In full, the CDR3 reads CASSIETSGPYEQYF.

About this clone itself: The read ends 3 residues before the CDR3 terminus; that terminus is restored from the germline J gene. The rearrangement links TRBV20-1 to TRBJ2-1; TRBD2 matches 8 bases. The CDR3 is 14 residues long. J was trimmed by 5 bases and V by 6 bases; bases with no gene match: 9. Germline assignment: CDR1 DFQATT and CDR2 SNEGSKA (reference sequence). Incomplete CDR3 DNA: TGCAGTGCCCCCGGGACTAGGTCAAACAATGAG. Amino acid sequence: CSAPGTRSNNE. Given in full, the CDR3 is CSAPGTRSNNEQFF.

A word on this clone: Sequencing ends 3 residues short of the CDR3 end; the germline J gene provides the rest. V is TRBV18 and J is TRBJ2-3; D is perhaps TRBD2 (6 bases). The germline CDR1 and CDR2 sequences are KGHSH and LQKENI. The V end lost 3 bases, the J end lost 2 bases, and 18 bases lay between the germline ends. The CDR3 covers 17 residues. CDR3 residues: CASSPGRDSHSTDTQYF. CDR3 DNA, as far as it was read: TGTGCCAGCTCACCGGGTAGGGACTCCCACTCCACAGATACG.

This CDR3 reads CASSDGTSLTDTQYF. Partial CDR3 DNA: TGTGCCAGCAGCGACGGGACTAGCCTCACAGATACG. V and J are TRBV7-3 and TRBJ2-3, with 9 bases identical to TRBD2. The read comes to an end 3 residues before the CDR3 does, leaving the germline J gene to fill in the end. After removal of 5 bases from V and 2 bases from J, the junction contained 5 bases not matched to a gene. The germline gives CDR1 SGHTA, CDR2 FQGTGA. The CDR3 runs 15 residues.

CDR3 loop: CASSLAGLDGEQFF. The covered CDR3 bases are TGTGCCAGCAGCTTAGCAGGACTAGATGGTGAG. The rearrangement joins TRBV7-9 to TRBJ2-1, with 7 bases that match TRBD2. The sequenced fragment ends 3 residues before the CDR3 boundary, so the rest is inferred from the germline J gene. The CDR3 totals 14 residues. Germline lookup yields CDR1 SEHNR and CDR2 FQNEAQ (reference sequence). J was trimmed by 9 bases and V by 0 bases; bases with no gene match: 5. Combining the CDR3 with reference TRBV7-9 and TRBJ2-1 gives the whole variable domain DTGVSQNPRHKITKRGQNVTFRCDPISEHNRLYWYRQTLGQGPEFLTYFQNEAQLEKSRLLSDRFSAERPKGSFSTLEIQRTEQGDSAMYLCASSLAGLDGEQFFGPGTRLTVL.

Of note for this clone: Read sequence stops 3 residues before the CDR3 end, and the germline J gene provides the missing end. The chain couples TRBV30 to TRBJ1-5; D not resolved. Germline values: CDR1 GTSNPN, CDR2 SVGIG (reference sequence). The CDR3 is 15 amino acids. V lost 2 bases and J lost 5, with 16 bases in between. The CDR3 bases that were read are TGTGCCTGGAGTAAGGGCAGGCGCCCCCATCAGCCC. Residues: CAWSKGRRPHQP. The full CDR3 sequence reads CAWSKGRRPHQPQHF.